This TCR beta chain was profiled in a study of STAT5B mutations in CD4+ large granular lymphocyte leukemia. Overall study: Among healthy donors, a particular HLA allele went with more CDR3 'QG' motifs. Findings and limits, study-wide: The CD4+ versus CD8+ T-LGLL clonality difference may reflect limited sample size. Compared with healthy controls (2/35), patient top clones favored TRBV06 (8/27).

Controls came from buffy coats of healthy blood donors. A word on this clone: The antigen is unknown.

Assay used: immunoSEQ multiplex PCR; TCRdb lists only in-frame clones, some missing. The sample has under 55,000 clones; 86% are singletons. CDR3 length equals 13 residues. Germline CDR1 is MNHNS and CDR2 is SASEGT. Trimming took 7 bases from V and 4 from J, leaving 11 bases between them. The chain uses TRBV6-1 and TRBJ2-1; D remains unclear. Sequencing used CD4+ T cells from blood buffy coats. The sequence was obtained from a human donor in good health. CDR3 in DNA: TGTGCCAGCACCCCAAGCATTTACAATGAGCAGTTCTTC. Encoded protein: CASTPSIYNEQFF.